The 7 T cell receptor beta chains listed next were all sequenced from one sample in a study of monozygotic twins with inflammatory bowel disease. One entry per CDR3 protein, without DNA, is what TCRdb gives after re-calling the 5' RACE reads. In total, the table holds about 160,000 distinct CDR3 sequences. Sequencing was carried out using blood. The receptors were sampled from a human donor with ulcerative colitis or Crohn's disease, or a healthy co-twin of an affected twin (not recorded which).

The chain joins TRBV5-1 to TRBJ2-5; TCRdb's D call of TRBD1 is untestable without DNA. The CDR3 is made up of 15 amino acids. The germline gives CDR1 SGHRS, CDR2 YFSETQ. The CDR3 region is CASSHSGSPRETQYF.

V gene TRBV12-3 or TRBV12-4 combines with J gene TRBJ2-7; TCRdb selects TRBD2, and the lack of DNA leaves this call unchecked. The CDR3 length is 15 residues. The CDR3 region is CASSFETSDPYEQYF.

The chain carries TRBV7-3 and TRBJ2-3; no DNA is available, so the TRBD1 call from TCRdb remains unchecked. The CDR3 spans 13 residues. Germline V lookup: CDR1 SGHTA, CDR2 FQGTGA. This CDR3 reads CASSPSPTDTQYF.

V usage is TRBV29-1 and J usage is TRBJ2-6. Germline V lookup: CDR1 SQVTM, CDR2 ANQGSEA. This CDR3 region has 14 residues. The CDR3 loop reads CSVEGSPGANVLTF.

The CDR3 loop reads CASSSLAGPSPPQYF. The genes are TRBV5-6 and TRBJ2-5; TCRdb calls TRBD2, which cannot be checked without DNA. This CDR3 comprises 15 residues. Germline assignment: CDR1 SGHDT and CDR2 YYEEEE.

The CDR3 spells CASSPGTSGRALVKETQYF. The chain has TRBV11-1 and TRBJ2-5; the D gene TCRdb calls, TRBD2, cannot be checked with no DNA. This CDR3 has 19 residues. Germline loops: CDR1 SGHAT, CDR2 FQDESV (reference sequence).

CDR3 sequence: CASSPHWRGRYTGELFF. The chain joins TRBV4-1 to TRBJ2-2; TCRdb designates TRBD2, a call that cannot be tested without DNA. Germline V lookup: CDR1 MGHRA, CDR2 YSYEKL. The CDR3 totals 17 residues.